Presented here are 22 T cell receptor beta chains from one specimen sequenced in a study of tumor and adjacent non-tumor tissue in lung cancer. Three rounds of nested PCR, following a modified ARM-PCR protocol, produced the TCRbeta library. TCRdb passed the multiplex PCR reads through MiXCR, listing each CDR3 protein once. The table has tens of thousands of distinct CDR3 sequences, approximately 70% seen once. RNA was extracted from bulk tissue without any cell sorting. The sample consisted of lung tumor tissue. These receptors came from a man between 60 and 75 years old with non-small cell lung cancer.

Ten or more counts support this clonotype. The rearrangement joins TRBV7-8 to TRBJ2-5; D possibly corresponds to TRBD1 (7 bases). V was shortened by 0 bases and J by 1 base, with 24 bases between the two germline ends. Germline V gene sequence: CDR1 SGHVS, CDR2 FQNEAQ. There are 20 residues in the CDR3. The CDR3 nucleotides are TGTGCCAGCAGCTTAGCTAGTTTGAGACAGGGAGGTTTAGGCCAAGAGACCCAGTACTTC. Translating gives CASSLASLRQGGLGQETQYF.

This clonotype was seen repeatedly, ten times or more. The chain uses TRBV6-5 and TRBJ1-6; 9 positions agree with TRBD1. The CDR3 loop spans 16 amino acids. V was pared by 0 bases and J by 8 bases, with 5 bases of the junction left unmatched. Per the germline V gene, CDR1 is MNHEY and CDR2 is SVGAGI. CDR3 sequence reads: CASSYSGQGGHSPLHF. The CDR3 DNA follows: TGTGCCAGCAGTTACTCGGGACAGGGAGGTCATTCACCCCTCCACTTT.

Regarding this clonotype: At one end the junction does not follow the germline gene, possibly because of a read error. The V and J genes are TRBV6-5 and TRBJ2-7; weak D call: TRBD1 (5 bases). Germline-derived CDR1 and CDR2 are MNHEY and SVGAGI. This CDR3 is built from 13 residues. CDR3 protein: CASSYQGRYEHHF. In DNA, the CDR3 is TGTGCCAGCAGTTATCAGGGTCGTTACGAGCATCACTTC.

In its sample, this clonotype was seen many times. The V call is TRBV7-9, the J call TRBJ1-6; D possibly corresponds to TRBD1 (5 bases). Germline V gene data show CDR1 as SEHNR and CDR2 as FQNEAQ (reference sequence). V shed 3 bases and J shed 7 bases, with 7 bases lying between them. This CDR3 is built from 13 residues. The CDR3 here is CASSLGTNSPLHF. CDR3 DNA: TGTGCCAGCAGCTTGGGGACCAATTCACCCCTCCACTTT.

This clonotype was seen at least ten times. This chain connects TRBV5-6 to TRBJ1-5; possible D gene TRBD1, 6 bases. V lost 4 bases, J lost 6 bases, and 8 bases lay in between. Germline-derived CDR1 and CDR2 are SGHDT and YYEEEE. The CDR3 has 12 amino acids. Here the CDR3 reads CASSQGSQPQHF. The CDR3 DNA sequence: TGTGCCAGCAGCCAGGGGTCTCAGCCCCAGCATTTT.

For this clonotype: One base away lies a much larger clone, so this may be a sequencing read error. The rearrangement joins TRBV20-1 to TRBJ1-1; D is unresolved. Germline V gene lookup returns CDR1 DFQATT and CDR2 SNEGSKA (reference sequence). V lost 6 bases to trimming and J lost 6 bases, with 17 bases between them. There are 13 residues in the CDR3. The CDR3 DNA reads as TGCAGTGCCCTCTTAGACCGTGGTTCTGAAGCTTTCTTT. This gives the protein CSALLDRGSEAFF.

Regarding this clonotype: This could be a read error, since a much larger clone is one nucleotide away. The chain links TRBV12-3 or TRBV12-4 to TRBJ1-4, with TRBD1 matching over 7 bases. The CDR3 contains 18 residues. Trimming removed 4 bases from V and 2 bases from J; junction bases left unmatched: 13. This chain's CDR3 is CASSSPRQGVYTNEKLFF. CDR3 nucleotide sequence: TGTGCCAGCAGTTCTCCCCGACAGGGAGTGTACACTAATGAAAAACTGTTTTTT.

The DNA for the CDR3 is TGCAGCGTTCAGGAGATTTCGGATGCGCAGTATTTT. This encodes CSVQEISDAQYF. This chain uses TRBV29-1 with TRBJ2-3; D unresolved. Germline V gene data show CDR1 as SQVTM and CDR2 as ANQGSEA. The CDR3 length is 12 residues. Trimming took 5 bases from V and 10 from J, leaving 16 bases between them.

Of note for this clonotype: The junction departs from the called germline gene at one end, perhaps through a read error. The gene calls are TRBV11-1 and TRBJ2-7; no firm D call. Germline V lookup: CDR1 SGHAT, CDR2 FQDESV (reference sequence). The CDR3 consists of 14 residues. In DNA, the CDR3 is TGTGCCAGCACCTTACAGCCGCCCCCCGTGGGGCAGTACTTC. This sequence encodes CASTLQPPPVGQYF.

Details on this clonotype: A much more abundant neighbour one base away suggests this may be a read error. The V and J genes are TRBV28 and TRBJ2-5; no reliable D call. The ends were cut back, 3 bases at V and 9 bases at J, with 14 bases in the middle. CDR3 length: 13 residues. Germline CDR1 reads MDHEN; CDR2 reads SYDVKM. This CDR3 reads CASSFSRPAAQYF. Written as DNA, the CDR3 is TGTGCCAGCAGTTTCAGCAGGCCGGCGGCCCAGTACTTC.

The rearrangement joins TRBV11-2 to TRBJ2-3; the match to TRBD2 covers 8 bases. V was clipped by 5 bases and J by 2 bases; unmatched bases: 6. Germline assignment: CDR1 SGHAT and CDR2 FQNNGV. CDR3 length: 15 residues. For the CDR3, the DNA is TGTGCCAGCAGCCCCTTAGCGGGATCCACAGATACGCAGTATTTT. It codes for CASSPLAGSTDTQYF.

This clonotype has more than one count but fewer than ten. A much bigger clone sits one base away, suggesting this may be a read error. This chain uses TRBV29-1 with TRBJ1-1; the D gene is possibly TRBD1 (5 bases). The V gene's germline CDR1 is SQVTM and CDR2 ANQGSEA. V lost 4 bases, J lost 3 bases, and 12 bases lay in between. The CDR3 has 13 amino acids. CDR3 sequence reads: CSVVGGLDTEAFF. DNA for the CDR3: TGCAGCGTTGTCGGGGGTTTGGACACTGAAGCTTTCTTT.

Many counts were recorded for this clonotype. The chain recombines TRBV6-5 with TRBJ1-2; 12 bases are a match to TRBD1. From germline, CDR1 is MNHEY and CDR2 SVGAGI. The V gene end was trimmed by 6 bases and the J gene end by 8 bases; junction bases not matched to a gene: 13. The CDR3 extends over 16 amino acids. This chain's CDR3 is CASSQRAGQGALGYTF. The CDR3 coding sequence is TGTGCCAGCAGCCAGAGAGCGGGACAGGGGGCATTAGGCTACACCTTC.

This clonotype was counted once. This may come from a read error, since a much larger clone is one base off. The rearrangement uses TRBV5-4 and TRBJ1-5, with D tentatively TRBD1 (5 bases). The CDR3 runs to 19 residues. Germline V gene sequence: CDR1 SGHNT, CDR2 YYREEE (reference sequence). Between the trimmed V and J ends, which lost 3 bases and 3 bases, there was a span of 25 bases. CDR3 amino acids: CASSWGRTYHSYNNQPQHF. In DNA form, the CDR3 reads TGTGCCAGCAGCTGGGGGAGAACGTACCACTCATATAACAATCAGCCCCAGCATTTT.

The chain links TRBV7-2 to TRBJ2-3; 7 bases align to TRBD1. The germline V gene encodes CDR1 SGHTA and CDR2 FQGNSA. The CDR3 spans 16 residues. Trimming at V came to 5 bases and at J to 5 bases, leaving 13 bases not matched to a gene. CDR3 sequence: CASSRDRVQFLDTQYF. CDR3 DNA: TGTGCCAGCAGCAGAGACAGGGTCCAATTCCTAGATACGCAGTATTTT.

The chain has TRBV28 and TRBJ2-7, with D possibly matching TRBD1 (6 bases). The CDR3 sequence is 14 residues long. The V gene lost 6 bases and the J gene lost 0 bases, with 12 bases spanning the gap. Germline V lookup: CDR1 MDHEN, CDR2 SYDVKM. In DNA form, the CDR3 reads TGTGCCAGCAGGCCCCAGGGGATCTCCTACGAGCAGTACTTC. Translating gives CASRPQGISYEQYF. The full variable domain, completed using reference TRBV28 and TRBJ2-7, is DVKVTQSSRYLVKRTGEKVFLECVQDMDHENMFWYRQDPGLGLRLIYFSYDVKMKEKGDIPEGYSVSREKKERFSLILESASTNQTSMYLCASRPQGISYEQYFGPGTRLTVT.

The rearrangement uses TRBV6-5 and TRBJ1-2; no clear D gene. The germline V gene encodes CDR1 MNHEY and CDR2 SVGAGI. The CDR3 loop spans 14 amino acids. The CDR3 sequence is CGRSPGVRGYGYTF. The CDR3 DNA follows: TGTGGCAGGAGCCCGGGAGTCCGAGGCTATGGCTACACCTTC.

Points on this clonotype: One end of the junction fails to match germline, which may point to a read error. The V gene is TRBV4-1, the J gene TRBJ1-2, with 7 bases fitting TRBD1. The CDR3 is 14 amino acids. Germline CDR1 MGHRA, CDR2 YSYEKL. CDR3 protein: CASSQETGLYGYNF. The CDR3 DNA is TGCGCCAGCAGCCAGGAGACAGGGCTCTACGGCTACAACTTC.

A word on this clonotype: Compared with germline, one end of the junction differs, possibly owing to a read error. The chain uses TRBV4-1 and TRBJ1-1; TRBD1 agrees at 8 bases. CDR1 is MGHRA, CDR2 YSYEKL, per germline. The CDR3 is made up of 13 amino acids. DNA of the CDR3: TGCGCAAGCACAGGGACAGGGAACACTGAAGCTTTCTTT. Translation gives CASTGTGNTEAFF.

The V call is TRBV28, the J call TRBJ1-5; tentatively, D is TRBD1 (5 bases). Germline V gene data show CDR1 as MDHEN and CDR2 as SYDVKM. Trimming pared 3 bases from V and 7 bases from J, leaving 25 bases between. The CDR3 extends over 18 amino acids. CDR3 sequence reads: CASSFVRASRLGSQPQHF. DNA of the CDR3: TGTGCCAGCAGTTTTGTCAGGGCATCTCGGCTAGGCAGCCAGCCCCAGCATTTT.

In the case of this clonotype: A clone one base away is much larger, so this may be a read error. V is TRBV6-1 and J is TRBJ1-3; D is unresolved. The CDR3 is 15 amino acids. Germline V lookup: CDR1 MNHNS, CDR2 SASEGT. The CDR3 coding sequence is TGTGCCAACAGTGAAGGGATACTCTCTGGAAACACCATATATTTT. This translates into CANSEGILSGNTIYF.

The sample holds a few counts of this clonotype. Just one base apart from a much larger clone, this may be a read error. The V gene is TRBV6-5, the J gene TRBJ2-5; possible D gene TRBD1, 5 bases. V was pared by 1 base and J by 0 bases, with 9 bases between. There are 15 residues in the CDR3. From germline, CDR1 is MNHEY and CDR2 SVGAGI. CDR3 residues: CASSYLGQDQETQYF. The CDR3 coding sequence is TGTGCCAGCAGTTACTTGGGGCAGGACCAAGAGACCCAGTACTTC.